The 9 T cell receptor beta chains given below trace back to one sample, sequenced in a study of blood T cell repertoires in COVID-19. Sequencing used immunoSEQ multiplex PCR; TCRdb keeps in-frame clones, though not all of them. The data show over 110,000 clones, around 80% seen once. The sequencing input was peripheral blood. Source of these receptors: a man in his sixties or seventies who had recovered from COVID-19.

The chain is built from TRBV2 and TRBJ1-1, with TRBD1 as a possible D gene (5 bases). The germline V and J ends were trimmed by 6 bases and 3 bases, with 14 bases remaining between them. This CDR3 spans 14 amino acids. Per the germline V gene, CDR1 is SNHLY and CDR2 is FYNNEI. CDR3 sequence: CASSLNRIHTEAFF. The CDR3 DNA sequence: TGTGCCAGCAGCTTGAACAGGATTCACACTGAAGCTTTCTTT.

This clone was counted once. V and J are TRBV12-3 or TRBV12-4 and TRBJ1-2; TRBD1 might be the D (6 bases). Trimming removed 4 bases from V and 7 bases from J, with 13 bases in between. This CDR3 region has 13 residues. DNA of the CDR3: TGTGCCAGCAGTTCAACAGGGTGGGTTGGCTACACCTTC. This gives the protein CASSSTGWVGYTF.

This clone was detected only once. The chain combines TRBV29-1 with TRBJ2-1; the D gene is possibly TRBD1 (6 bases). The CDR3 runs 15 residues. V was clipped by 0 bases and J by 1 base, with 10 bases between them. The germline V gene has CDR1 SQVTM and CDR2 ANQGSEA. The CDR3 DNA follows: TGCAGCGTTGAAGAAGGCAGGGGATCCTACAATGAGCAGTTCTTC. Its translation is CSVEEGRGSYNEQFF.

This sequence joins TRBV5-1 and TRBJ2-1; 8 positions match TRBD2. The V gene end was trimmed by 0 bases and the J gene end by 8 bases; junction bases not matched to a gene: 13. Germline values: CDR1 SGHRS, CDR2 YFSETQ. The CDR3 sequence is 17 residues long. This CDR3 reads CASSLDRRGRMNHEQFF. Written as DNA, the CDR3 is TGCGCCAGCAGCTTGGATCGGCGCGGGAGGATGAACCATGAGCAGTTCTTC.

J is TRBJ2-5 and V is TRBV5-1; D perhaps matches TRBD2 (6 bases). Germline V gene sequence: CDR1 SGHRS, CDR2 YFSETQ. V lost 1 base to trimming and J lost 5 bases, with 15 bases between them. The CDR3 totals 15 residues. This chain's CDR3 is CASSLSAAGRETQYF. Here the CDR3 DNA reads TGCGCCAGCAGCTTGTCAGCGGCTGGGAGGGAGACCCAGTACTTC.

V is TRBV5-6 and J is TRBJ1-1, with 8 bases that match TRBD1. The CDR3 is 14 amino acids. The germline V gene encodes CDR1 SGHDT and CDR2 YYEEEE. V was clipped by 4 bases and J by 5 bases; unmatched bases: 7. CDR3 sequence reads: CASSDPGGATEAFF. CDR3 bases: TGTGCCAGCAGCGACCCAGGGGGCGCGACTGAAGCTTTCTTT.

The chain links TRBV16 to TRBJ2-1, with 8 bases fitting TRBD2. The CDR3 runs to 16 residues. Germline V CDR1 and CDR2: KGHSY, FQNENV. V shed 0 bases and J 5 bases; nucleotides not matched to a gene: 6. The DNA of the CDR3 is TGTGCCAGCAGCCAATCCCAGCGGGAGAGGAACAATGAGCAGTTCTTC. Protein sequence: CASSQSQRERNNEQFF.

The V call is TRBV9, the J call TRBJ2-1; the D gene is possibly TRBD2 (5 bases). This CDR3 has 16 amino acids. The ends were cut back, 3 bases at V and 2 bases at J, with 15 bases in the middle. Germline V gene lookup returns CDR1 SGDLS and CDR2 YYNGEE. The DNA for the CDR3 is TGTGCCAGCAGCGCGCCACCTAGCACCCCCTACAATGAGCAGTTCTTC. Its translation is CASSAPPSTPYNEQFF.

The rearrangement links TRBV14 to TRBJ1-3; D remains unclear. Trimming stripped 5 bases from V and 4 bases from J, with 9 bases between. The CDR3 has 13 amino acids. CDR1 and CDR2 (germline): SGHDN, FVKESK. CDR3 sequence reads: CASSAAGGNTIYF. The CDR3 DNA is TGTGCCAGCAGCGCAGCCGGGGGAAACACCATATATTTT. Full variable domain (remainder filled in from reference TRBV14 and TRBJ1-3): EAGVTQFPSHSVIEKGQTVTLRCDPISGHDNLYWYRRVMGKEIKFLLHFVKESKQDESGMPNNRFLAERTGGTYSTLKVQPAELEDSGVYFCASSAAGGNTIYFGEGSWLTVV.